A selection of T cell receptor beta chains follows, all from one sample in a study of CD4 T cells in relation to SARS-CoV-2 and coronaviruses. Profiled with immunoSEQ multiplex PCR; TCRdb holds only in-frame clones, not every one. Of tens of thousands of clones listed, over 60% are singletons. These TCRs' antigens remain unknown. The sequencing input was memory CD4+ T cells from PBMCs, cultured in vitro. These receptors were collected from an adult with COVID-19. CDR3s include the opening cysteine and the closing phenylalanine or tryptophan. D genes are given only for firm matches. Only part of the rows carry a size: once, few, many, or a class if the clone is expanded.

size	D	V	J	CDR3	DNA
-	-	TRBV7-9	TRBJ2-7	CASSSTERSSEQYF	TGTGCCAGCAGCTCAACGGAGCGATCATCCGAGCAGTACTTC
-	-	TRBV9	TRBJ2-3	CASGSGAVTDTQYF	TGTGCCAGCGGTTCCGGGGCAGTCACAGATACGCAGTATTTT
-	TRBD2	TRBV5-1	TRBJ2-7	CASSVSGGGTNEQYF	TGCGCCAGCAGCGTTAGCGGGGGGGGGACCAACGAGCAGTACTTC
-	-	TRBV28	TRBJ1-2	CASSSSGTAGTNYGYTF	TGTGCCAGCAGTTCGAGTGGAACGGCAGGGACTAACTATGGCTACACCTTC
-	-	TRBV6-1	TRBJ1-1	CASSERSGNTEAFF	TGTGCCAGCAGTGAAAGGTCTGGGAACACTGAAGCTTTCTTT
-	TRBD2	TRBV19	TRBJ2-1	CASSIGLAGGPYNEQFF	TGTGCCAGTAGTATAGGACTAGCGGGAGGCCCTTACAATGAGCAGTTCTTC
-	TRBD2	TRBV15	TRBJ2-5	CATSRRWGGQETQYF	TGTGCCACCAGCAGAAGGTGGGGAGGGCAAGAGACCCAGTACTTC
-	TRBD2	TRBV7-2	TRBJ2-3	CASSETGGDTQYF	TGTGCCAGCAGCGAAACGGGGGGGGATACGCAGTATTTT
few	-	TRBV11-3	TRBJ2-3	CASSLAGGTDTQYF	TGTGCCAGCAGCTTAGCGGGTGGCACAGATACGCAGTATTTT
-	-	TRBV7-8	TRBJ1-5	CASSLSYSNQPQHF	TGTGCCAGCAGCTTATCCTATAGCAATCAGCCCCAGCATTTT
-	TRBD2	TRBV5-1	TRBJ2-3	CASSFRTSGSDPYSPSADTQYF	TGCGCCAGCAGCTTTAGGACTAGCGGGAGCGATCCTTATAGTCCGAGCGCAGATACGCAGTATTTT
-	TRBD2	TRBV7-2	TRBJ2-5	CASSLGLQRGETQYF	TGTGCCAGCAGCTTGGGTCTACAGCGGGGAGAGACCCAGTACTTC
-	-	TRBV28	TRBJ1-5	CASSLWFGDSNQPQHF	TGTGCCAGCAGTTTATGGTTTGGAGATAGCAATCAGCCCCAGCATTTT
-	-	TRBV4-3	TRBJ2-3	CASSQAGDGDTQYF	TGCGCCAGCAGCCAAGCGGGAGATGGAGATACGCAGTATTTT
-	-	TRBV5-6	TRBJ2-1	CASSLQGLNEQFF	TGTGCCAGCAGCTTACAGGGTTTGAATGAGCAGTTCTTC
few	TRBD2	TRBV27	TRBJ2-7	CASSLSNLAGGEQYF	TGTGCCAGCAGTTTATCGAACCTAGCGGGGGGCGAGCAGTACTTC
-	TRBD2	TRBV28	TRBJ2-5	CASSFLAGGAETQYF	TGTGCCAGCAGTTTCTTAGCGGGAGGGGCGGAGACCCAGTACTTC
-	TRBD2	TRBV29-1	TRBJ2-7	CSVESRTSGRVYGSEQYF	TGCAGCGTTGAATCGCGGACTAGCGGGAGGGTATATGGTAGCGAGCAGTACTTC
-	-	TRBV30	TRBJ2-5	CAWSMGWETQYF	TGTGCCTGGAGTATGGGGTGGGAGACCCAGTACTTC
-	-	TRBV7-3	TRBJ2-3	CASSDGHSTDTQYF	TGTGCCAGCAGCGACGGCCATAGCACAGATACGCAGTATTTT
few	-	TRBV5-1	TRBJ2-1	CASSLRGDEQFF	TGCGCCAGCAGCTTAAGGGGAGATGAGCAGTTCTTC
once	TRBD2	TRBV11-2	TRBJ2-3	CASSFAAGVKDTQYF	TGTGCCAGCAGCTTTGCAGCGGGAGTTAAAGATACGCAGTATTTT